Shown below are 20 T cell receptor beta chains from a single sample sequenced in a study of blood T cells in healthy people across ages. Together with a sample-barcoded 5' primer, a J-beta primer mix was included in a second PCR lasting roughly 6 to 12 cycles. One entry per CDR3 protein, called by TCRdb with MiXCR from the 5' RACE reads. The table lists approximately 800,000 distinct CDR3 sequences, approximately 35% of them singletons. The sequenced material came from blood. Receptor source: a man aged 18 to 29 in good health.

In its sample, this clonotype was seen a few times. J is TRBJ2-2 and V is TRBV27; D is undetermined. V lost 6 bases, J lost 9 bases, and 14 bases lay in between. The germline V gene encodes CDR1 MNHEY and CDR2 SMNVEV (reference sequence). This CDR3 has 13 residues. CDR3: CASSDRLSRELFF. CDR3 DNA sequence: TGTGCCAGCAGCGATCGTCTCTCCCGGGAGCTGTTTTTT.

This rearrangement joins TRBV5-1 to TRBJ2-1; possible D gene TRBD2, 6 bases. The end of the DNA aligns better with TRBJ2-7, so the J call may be wrong. This CDR3 spans 17 amino acids. Germline V gives CDR1 SGHRS, CDR2 YFSETQ. The CDR3: CASSPEPRGSSYNEQYF. DNA of the CDR3: TGCGCCAGCAGCCCGGAGCCCCGGGGGAGCTCCTACAATGAGCAGTACTTC.

There are a few counts of this clonotype. The chain employs TRBV29-1 and TRBJ2-7; 7 positions match TRBD1. Trimming at V came to 0 bases and at J to 2 bases, leaving 7 bases not matched to a gene. Germline values: CDR1 SQVTM, CDR2 ANQGSEA. This CDR3 comprises 15 residues. CDR3 sequence (DNA): TGCAGCGTTGAAGATCCGGACAGGAGTGCCTACGAGCAGTACTTC. It is translated as CSVEDPDRSAYEQYF.

This clonotype was counted a few times. V gene TRBV18 combines with J gene TRBJ2-1; TRBD2 matches 7 bases. V lost 0 bases to trimming and J lost 6 bases; unmatched junction nucleotides: 11. Germline V gene sequence: CDR1 KGHSH, CDR2 LQKENI. The CDR3 consists of 17 residues. The CDR3 DNA follows: TGTGCCAGCTCACCACCAGCACGGGGGGTTTGGATCAATGAGCAGTTCTTC. It is translated as CASSPPARGVWINEQFF.

This chain's CDR3 is CASSFRQGSRQPQHF. The CDR3 nucleotides are TGTGCCAGCAGTTTCCGACAGGGTAGTCGTCAGCCCCAGCATTTT. The chain is built from TRBV6-6 and TRBJ1-5, with 7 bases that match TRBD1. J gave up 6 bases and V 4 bases, and 9 bases lay outside the gene matches. CDR3 length: 15 residues. CDR1 and CDR2 from the germline V gene are MNHNY and SVGAGI (reference sequence).

This clonotype occurred a few times. This rearrangement joins TRBV25-1 to TRBJ2-3; weak D call: TRBD1 (6 bases). CDR3 length equals 16 residues. V was trimmed by 3 bases and J by 1 base, leaving 14 bases between them. Germline CDR1 MGHDK, CDR2 SYGVNS. The CDR3 loop is CASSEGVRGRTDTQYF. CDR3 coding DNA: TGTGCCAGCAGTGAGGGCGTCAGGGGCCGCACAGATACGCAGTATTTT.

About this clonotype: This could be a read error, since a much larger clone is one nucleotide away. The chain is built from TRBV25-1 and TRBJ2-1; no reliable D call. CDR3 length equals 17 residues. Germline V gene data show CDR1 as MGHDK and CDR2 as SYGVNS. The CDR3 loop is CANSELDFDTGGNEQFF. CDR3 DNA: TGTGCCAACAGTGAATTGGATTTTGATACGGGCGGCAATGAGCAGTTCTTC. Together with reference TRBV25-1 and TRBJ2-1, the CDR3 gives the full variable domain: EADIYQTPRYLVIGTGKKITLECSQTMGHDKMYWYQQDPGMELHLIHYSYGVNSTEKGDLSSESTVSRIRTEHFPLTLESARPSHTSQYLCANSELDFDTGGNEQFFGPGTRLTVL.

This rearrangement joins TRBV30 to TRBJ2-3; D might be TRBD1 (5 bases). The germline gives CDR1 GTSNPN, CDR2 SVGIG (reference sequence). The CDR3 consists of 13 residues. Between the trimmed V and J ends, which lost 1 base and 2 bases, there was a span of 7 bases. The CDR3 loop is CAWSGGSTDTQYF. CDR3 in DNA: TGTGCCTGGAGTGGGGGCTCCACAGATACGCAGTATTTT.

This clonotype was counted many times. This sequence joins TRBV5-1 and TRBJ2-1; D gene ambiguous. Judging by the DNA end, TRBJ2-7 fits better; the J call may be wrong. Germline-derived CDR1 and CDR2 are SGHRS and YFSETQ. This CDR3 is built from 12 residues. CDR3 sequence reads: CASSLGYNEQYF. The CDR3 DNA reads TGCGCCAGCAGCCTTGGATACAATGAGCAGTACTTC.

This clonotype was detected once. Given a much more abundant clone one base away, this may be a read error. This sequence joins TRBV5-1 and TRBJ1-2; unclear D gene. CDR3 length: 15 amino acids. Trimming removed 3 bases at V and 0 bases at J, with 12 bases between. CDR1 and CDR2 from the germline V gene are SGHRS and YFSETQ. CDR3 amino acids: CASSWERYPNYGYTF. The CDR3 DNA reads TGCGCCAGCAGCTGGGAGAGGTACCCTAACTATGGCTACACCTTC. Together with reference TRBV5-1 and TRBJ1-2, the CDR3 gives the full variable domain: KAGVTQTPRYLIKTRGQQVTLSCSPISGHRSVSWYQQTPGQGLQFLFEYFSETQRNKGNFPGRFSGRQFSNSRSEMNVSTLELGDSALYLCASSWERYPNYGYTFGSGTRLTVV.

As regards this clonotype: This may come from a read error, since a much larger clone is one base off. The chain combines TRBV5-5 with TRBJ2-7, with TRBD1 matching 11 bases. Germline CDR1 SGHKS, CDR2 YYEKEE (reference sequence). Trimming removed 4 bases from V and 12 bases from J; junction bases left unmatched: 15. The CDR3 contains 15 residues. Written as DNA, the CDR3 is TGTGCCAGCAGCAATCCGGGACAGGGGGGAAAGTTTCGGTACTTC. It is translated as CASSNPGQGGKFRYF.

The CDR3 spells CAIRPGQSSYNEQYF. The CDR3 DNA reads TGTGCCATCAGACCGGGACAGAGCTCCTACAATGAGCAGTACTTC. The genes are TRBV10-3 and TRBJ2-5, with 7 bases aligning to TRBD1. The germline V gene encodes CDR1 ENHRY and CDR2 SYGVKD. J was trimmed by 11 bases and V by 6 bases; bases with no gene match: 18. The CDR3 has 15 residues.

Only a few counts were recorded for this clonotype. This chain uses TRBV27 with TRBJ2-7, with 10 bases fitting TRBD1. Germline V CDR1 and CDR2: MNHEY, SMNVEV (reference sequence). This CDR3 comprises 16 residues. V was pared by 5 bases and J by 2 bases, with 9 bases of the junction left unmatched. The DNA for the CDR3 is TGTGCCAGCAGTGTGGGGACAGGGGCCAGAACCTACGAGCAGTACTTC. Encoded protein: CASSVGTGARTYEQYF.

The CDR3 DNA reads TGTGCCAGCAGCGTTAACTCCGATGCGCAGTATTTT. This gives the protein CASSVNSDAQYF. This rearrangement joins TRBV9 to TRBJ2-3; D is undetermined. V dropped 2 bases and J dropped 10 bases, with 11 bases sitting between them. The CDR3 sequence is 12 residues long. The germline V gene encodes CDR1 SGDLS and CDR2 YYNGEE.

Ten or more counts support this clonotype. The V gene is TRBV29-1, the J gene TRBJ2-3, with a possible D match to TRBD2 (5 bases). V lost 7 bases and J lost 3, with 8 bases in between. CDR1 and CDR2 from the germline V gene are SQVTM and ANQGSEA. This CDR3 has 11 residues. CDR3 DNA: TGCAGCGCGGGATTTACAGATACGCAGTATTTT. Protein: CSAGFTDTQYF.

The chain couples TRBV9 to TRBJ2-3; 8 bases are shared with TRBD2. Losses at the gene ends were 0 bases for V and 0 bases for J; bases not matched to a gene: 6. CDR1 and CDR2 (germline): SGDLS, YYNGEE. The CDR3 is 17 residues long. The CDR3 here is CASSVVGAGASTDTQYF. The CDR3 bases are TGTGCCAGCAGCGTAGTCGGAGCGGGAGCTAGCACAGATACGCAGTATTTT. Using reference TRBV9 and TRBJ2-3 for the parts outside the CDR3, the full variable domain is DSGVTQTPKHLITATGQRVTLRCSPRSGDLSVYWYQQSLDQGLQFLIQYYNGEERAKGNILERFSAQQFPDLHSELNLSSLELGDSALYFCASSVVGAGASTDTQYFGPGTRLTVL.

The chain is built from TRBV10-3 and TRBJ2-2, with TRBD2 identical over 10 bases. This CDR3 region has 20 residues. Germline V lookup: CDR1 ENHRY, CDR2 SYGVKD. With 5 bases clipped from V and 0 bases from J, the junction kept 15 bases outside the gene matches. This CDR3 is CAISRLAGASIDTNTGELFF. CDR3 in DNA: TGTGCCATCAGTCGTCTAGCGGGGGCCTCAATTGATACGAACACCGGGGAGCTGTTTTTT.

In this sample, this clonotype turned up a few times. The rearrangement links TRBV4-2 to TRBJ1-2; D perhaps matches TRBD1 (6 bases). V lost 5 bases to trimming and J lost 1 base, with 20 bases between them. Germline lookup yields CDR1 LGHNA and CDR2 YNFKEQ. The CDR3 consists of 17 residues. Here the CDR3 DNA reads TGTGCCAGCAGCTCTGTGGGGGGGCGGGAATATAACTATGGCTACACCTTC. Translating it yields CASSSVGGREYNYGYTF.

This clonotype has a handful of counts. The genes are TRBV4-3 and TRBJ2-1; 8 bases are shared with TRBD1. Trimming cost V 1 base and J 12 bases; bases outside gene matches: 11. The CDR3 contains 15 residues. Germline V gene lookup returns CDR1 LGHNA and CDR2 YSLEER. This chain's CDR3 is CASSQAPGGGNRQFF. The CDR3 DNA follows: TGCGCCAGCAGCCAAGCTCCAGGGGGCGGCAATAGGCAGTTCTTC.

This clonotype was seen many times. The V gene is TRBV11-2, the J gene TRBJ2-5; TRBD1 matches at 8 bases. The germline V gene has CDR1 SGHAT and CDR2 FQNNGV. Trimming took 5 bases from V and 4 from J; bases not matched to a gene: 3. The CDR3 is made up of 13 amino acids. The CDR3 DNA follows: TGTGCCAGCAGCACCGGACAGGGAGAGACCCAGTACTTC. This sequence encodes CASSTGQGETQYF.